These 30 T cell receptor beta chains originate from one sample sequenced in a study of T cell changes during pregnancy in multiple sclerosis. Produced via immunoSEQ multiplex PCR; TCRdb's table is partial and in-frame only. The data show tens of thousands of clones, with approximately 92% seen just once and just over 3% held by the top ten. The input for sequencing was CD8+ T cells from peripheral blood mononuclear cells, taken in the third trimester of pregnancy. The source of these receptors is a female donor in good health, enrolled as a control in a pregnancy study.

The rearrangement uses TRBV27 and TRBJ1-2, with a possible D match to TRBD1 (6 bases). Germline V lookup: CDR1 MNHEY, CDR2 SMNVEV (reference sequence). The length of the CDR3 is 12 residues. V was clipped by 4 bases and J by 7 bases, with 10 bases between them. CDR3 sequence (DNA): TGTGCCAGCAGTTCCAGGGGTGGTGGCTACACCTTC. This sequence encodes CASSSRGGGYTF.

Details on this clone: Within the sample, other DNA sequences also encode this same CDR3. Here the CDR3 reads CAWSVSPEAFF. CDR3 DNA sequence: TGTGCCTGGAGTGTTTCCCCGGAAGCTTTCTTT. The rearrangement joins TRBV30 to TRBJ1-1; D remains unclear. V was clipped by 0 bases and J by 8 bases, with 7 bases between them. The CDR3 covers 11 residues. From germline, CDR1 is GTSNPN and CDR2 SVGIG (reference sequence).

The V and J genes are TRBV14 and TRBJ2-7, with D possibly matching TRBD2 (5 bases). There are 14 residues in the CDR3. Trimming shortened V by 1 base and J by 3 bases, and 10 bases separated the two germline ends. Germline CDR1 reads SGHDN; CDR2 reads FVKESK. The CDR3 here is CASSQGSGIYEQYF. CDR3 nucleotide sequence: TGTGCCAGCAGCCAAGGCTCGGGAATCTACGAGCAGTACTTC. Full variable domain (remainder filled in from reference TRBV14 and TRBJ2-7): EAGVTQFPSHSVIEKGQTVTLRCDPISGHDNLYWYRRVMGKEIKFLLHFVKESKQDESGMPNNRFLAERTGGTYSTLKVQPAELEDSGVYFCASSQGSGIYEQYFGPGTRLTVT.

This clone was observed a few times. The chain is built from TRBV27 and TRBJ1-1; tentative D call: TRBD1 (5 bases). Trimming shortened V by 4 bases and J by 9 bases, and 12 bases separated the two germline ends. The CDR3 contains 12 residues. Germline V gene data show CDR1 as MNHEY and CDR2 as SMNVEV (reference sequence). CDR3 loop: CASSSGGIKAFF. The CDR3 DNA sequence: TGTGCCAGCAGTTCCGGGGGAATTAAAGCTTTCTTT.

V is TRBV6-1 and J is TRBJ1-2; TRBD1 matches 7 bases. This CDR3 is built from 15 residues. Germline CDR1 MNHNS, CDR2 SASEGT. V gave up 5 bases and J gave up 11 bases; unmatched junction bases: 17. CDR3 DNA sequence: TGTGCCAGCAGTACCAATCCCGGGACAGAGGACAGATACACCTTC. Protein sequence: CASSTNPGTEDRYTF.

The chain combines TRBV7-6 with TRBJ2-1; 14 bases are shared with TRBD2. The J segment lost 9 bases and the V segment lost 6 bases, leaving 7 bases of the junction unmatched. CDR3 size: 15 residues. The germline V gene has CDR1 SGHVS and CDR2 FNYEAQ. CDR3 DNA sequence: TGTGCCAGCAGTTTGACTAGCGGGGGGGCGGGTGAGCAGTTCTTC. This gives the protein CASSLTSGGAGEQFF.

V and J are TRBV5-6 and TRBJ1-1; tentative D call: TRBD1 (5 bases). Trimming removed 4 bases from V and 6 bases from J, with 16 bases in between. The germline gives CDR1 SGHDT, CDR2 YYEEEE. This CDR3 is built from 14 residues. DNA of the CDR3: TGTGCCAGCAGCAGAGGGGCAGGAGGGGCTGAAGCTTTCTTT. It codes for CASSRGAGGAEAFF.

The genes are TRBV19 and TRBJ2-3; 10 bases agree with TRBD2. The CDR3 has 17 residues. The V gene end was trimmed by 4 bases and the J gene end by 2 bases; junction bases not matched to a gene: 9. Germline V gene data show CDR1 as LNHDA and CDR2 as SQIVND (reference sequence). The CDR3 sequence: CASSTDRTSGNTDTQYF. CDR3 DNA sequence: TGTGCCAGTAGTACCGACCGGACTAGCGGTAACACAGATACGCAGTATTTT.

CDR3 sequence (DNA): TGTGCCAGCAGCCGGTTAACAGGGCCCAAAAAGATGAACACTGAAGCTTTCTTT. Its translation is CASSRLTGPKKMNTEAFF. The rearrangement joins TRBV7-9 to TRBJ1-1; possible D gene TRBD1, 6 bases. CDR1 is SEHNR, CDR2 FQNEAQ, per germline (reference sequence). V lost 5 bases to trimming and J lost 0 bases, with 22 bases between them. There are 18 residues in the CDR3.

CDR3 bases: TGTGCCAGCAGCTTACCGGGGGAAGATACGCAGTATTTT. Its translation: CASSLPGEDTQYF. This chain connects TRBV13 to TRBJ2-3; D perhaps matches TRBD2 (6 bases). Trimming cost V 2 bases and J 5 bases, with 8 bases left between them. Germline V gene lookup returns CDR1 PRHDT and CDR2 FYEKMQ (reference sequence). The CDR3 has 13 residues.

This clone was seen only a few times. The CDR3 DNA sequence: TGTGCCAGCAGCGCGCCGCAGGGGATGAACACTGAAGCTTTCTTT. It encodes CASSAPQGMNTEAFF. V and J are TRBV7-2 and TRBJ1-1, with D maybe TRBD1 (6 bases). Germline values: CDR1 SGHTA, CDR2 FQGNSA. This CDR3 is 15 amino acids long. V was cut by 5 bases and J by 0 bases, with 13 bases left in between.

V gene TRBV27 combines with J gene TRBJ1-2, with 8 bases matching TRBD1. The germline V gene has CDR1 MNHEY and CDR2 SMNVEV (reference sequence). This CDR3 spans 15 amino acids. Trimming removed 0 bases from V and 3 bases from J; junction bases left unmatched: 3. This CDR3 is CASSLSAGGDYGYTF. CDR3 nucleotide sequence: TGTGCCAGCAGTTTATCGGCAGGGGGCGACTATGGCTACACCTTC.

This clone was observed a handful of times. The rearrangement uses TRBV9 and TRBJ1-4; tentative D call: TRBD1 (6 bases). The CDR3 length is 13 residues. The V gene lost 3 bases and the J gene lost 5 bases, with 8 bases spanning the gap. Germline lookup yields CDR1 SGDLS and CDR2 YYNGEE. CDR3 coding DNA: TGTGCCAGCAGCGGGACAGCGAATGAAAAACTGTTTTTT. This sequence encodes CASSGTANEKLFF. Supplemented by reference TRBV9 and TRBJ1-4, the full variable domain reads DSGVTQTPKHLITATGQRVTLRCSPRSGDLSVYWYQQSLDQGLQFLIQYYNGEERAKGNILERFSAQQFPDLHSELNLSSLELGDSALYFCASSGTANEKLFFGSGTQLSVL.

The V gene is TRBV4-3, the J gene TRBJ2-1; TRBD2 agrees at 13 bases. CDR3 size: 17 residues. Germline assignment: CDR1 LGHNA and CDR2 YSLEER. The V gene end was trimmed by 3 bases and the J gene end by 4 bases; junction bases not matched to a gene: 6. Written as DNA, the CDR3 is TGCGCCAGCAGCCACAACCCGACTAGCGGGGGGTACAATGAGCAGTTCTTC. It encodes CASSHNPTSGGYNEQFF.

The chain combines TRBV12-5 with TRBJ2-3, with 15 bases aligning to TRBD2. Germline CDR1 reads LGHNT; CDR2 reads FRNRAP. With V trimmed by 1 base and J by 4 bases, 12 bases remained unmatched. The CDR3 extends over 20 amino acids. The DNA of the CDR3 is TGTGCTAGTGGTTTGGCTCTCGGGACTAGCGGGGGGCCGGTCGCAGATACGCAGTATTTT. This codes for CASGLALGTSGGPVADTQYF. The full variable domain, in which reference TRBV12-5 and TRBJ2-3 provide the parts outside the CDR3, is DARVTQTPRHKVTEMGQEVTMRCQPILGHNTVFWYRQTMMQGLELLAYFRNRAPLDDSGMPKDRFSAEMPDATLATLKIQPSEPRDSAVYFCASGLALGTSGGPVADTQYFGPGTRLTVL.

This clone was found a few times. An end of the junction differs from the germline gene, which may be a read error. The rearrangement uses TRBV6-1 and TRBJ2-7; perhaps TRBD2 as D (5 bases). This CDR3 is built from 8 residues. The germline gives CDR1 MNHNS, CDR2 SASEGT. The CDR3 region is CASSAEVF. CDR3 coding DNA: TGTGCCAGCAGTGCGGAGGTTTTC.

The CDR3 sequence: CASSEEGLAGGTGELFF. The CDR3 DNA is TGTGCCAGCAGTGAGGAGGGACTAGCGGGGGGCACCGGGGAGCTGTTTTTT. V is TRBV6-1 and J is TRBJ2-2; 15 bases are a match to TRBD2. Germline V lookup: CDR1 MNHNS, CDR2 SASEGT. V dropped 3 bases and J dropped 4; count of bases not matched to a gene: 3. The CDR3 contains 17 residues.

This chain uses TRBV5-6 with TRBJ1-1; the D is unclear. The V gene's germline CDR1 is SGHDT and CDR2 YYEEEE. The V end lost 2 bases, the J end lost 6 bases, and 8 bases lay between the germline ends. The CDR3 is 12 amino acids. This CDR3 is CASSFDGAEAFF. The CDR3, as DNA: TGTGCCAGCAGCTTTGACGGGGCTGAAGCTTTCTTT. Together with reference TRBV5-6 and TRBJ1-1, the CDR3 gives the full variable domain: DAGVTQSPTHLIKTRGQQVTLRCSPKSGHDTVSWYQQALGQGPQFIFQYYEEEERQRGNFPDRFSGHQFPNYSSELNVNALLLGDSALYLCASSFDGAEAFFGQGTRLTVV.

The V and J genes are TRBV7-2 and TRBJ1-2, with TRBD1 identical over 10 bases. V lost 5 bases and J lost 2; bases outside the gene matches: 5. The germline V gene encodes CDR1 SGHTA and CDR2 FQGNSA. The CDR3 has 15 residues. CDR3 protein: CASSTGQGGNYGYTF. The CDR3 DNA sequence: TGTGCCAGCAGCACCGGACAGGGGGGAAACTATGGCTACACCTTC.

The chain couples TRBV5-5 to TRBJ2-7; 8 nucleotides match TRBD1. Germline V gene lookup returns CDR1 SGHKS and CDR2 YYEKEE (reference sequence). This CDR3 contains 14 residues. Trimming at V came to 3 bases and at J to 1 base, leaving 3 bases not matched to a gene. This CDR3 reads CASSWGTGSYEQYF. In DNA form, the CDR3 reads TGTGCCAGCAGCTGGGGGACAGGTTCCTACGAGCAGTACTTC.

The genes are TRBV7-9 and TRBJ1-1; weak D call: TRBD1 (5 bases). V was clipped by 2 bases and J by 6 bases, with 19 bases between them. The germline V gene has CDR1 SEHNR and CDR2 FQNEAQ (reference sequence). This CDR3 contains 16 residues. The CDR3 DNA is TGTGCCAGCAGCTTAAGGTTATCTGGGGGGGTCCCTGAAGCTTTCTTT. Its protein is CASSLRLSGGVPEAFF.

The chain carries TRBV27 and TRBJ2-7; the D gene is possibly TRBD2 (6 bases). Trimming took 10 bases from V and 3 from J, leaving 10 bases between them. There are 11 residues in the CDR3. The germline gives CDR1 MNHEY, CDR2 SMNVEV (reference sequence). The CDR3 DNA follows: TGTGCCATCGGGACTTACTACGAGCAGTACTTC. It codes for CAIGTYYEQYF.

The chain recombines TRBV7-9 with TRBJ2-1; no reliable D call. Trimming took 5 bases from V and 1 from J, leaving 15 bases between them. Germline assignment: CDR1 SEHNR and CDR2 FQNEAQ (reference sequence). This CDR3 region has 16 residues. This CDR3 is CASSPSQFGSYNEQFF. As DNA, the CDR3 is TGTGCCAGCAGCCCTAGTCAATTTGGGTCCTACAATGAGCAGTTCTTC.

This rearrangement joins TRBV12-5 to TRBJ1-3; 7 positions agree with TRBD1. CDR1 LGHNT and CDR2 FRNRAP come from the germline V gene. V dropped 1 base and J dropped 1; count of bases not matched to a gene: 4. CDR3 length: 16 residues. DNA for the CDR3: TGTGCTAGTGGTTTGGGACAGGGAGGATCTGGAAACACCATATATTTT. It is translated as CASGLGQGGSGNTIYF. The full variable domain, in which reference TRBV12-5 and TRBJ1-3 provide the parts outside the CDR3, is DARVTQTPRHKVTEMGQEVTMRCQPILGHNTVFWYRQTMMQGLELLAYFRNRAPLDDSGMPKDRFSAEMPDATLATLKIQPSEPRDSAVYFCASGLGQGGSGNTIYFGEGSWLTVV.

This rearrangement joins TRBV7-9 to TRBJ1-5; D ambiguous. Germline assignment: CDR1 SEHNR and CDR2 FQNEAQ (reference sequence). The CDR3 consists of 14 residues. With 1 base removed from V and 7 bases from J, the gap between germline ends came to 11 bases. CDR3 in amino acids: CASSLDSGGQPQHF. The CDR3 DNA reads as TGTGCCAGCAGCTTAGATAGCGGCGGACAGCCCCAGCATTTT.

The chain combines TRBV27 with TRBJ1-2; TRBD1 agrees at 7 bases. CDR1 and CDR2 (germline): MNHEY, SMNVEV (reference sequence). The length of the CDR3 is 14 residues. V lost 6 bases and J lost 13; bases outside the gene matches: 17. The CDR3 bases are TGTGCCAGCAGGCTCGGGGGCGGGACAGAAGCCGTCACCTTC. As protein: CASRLGGGTEAVTF.

The chain carries TRBV5-8 and TRBJ1-3, with unresolved D. Germline values: CDR1 SGHTS, CDR2 YDEGEE. The CDR3 sequence is 15 residues long. The V end lost 0 bases, the J end lost 0 bases, and 7 bases lay between the germline ends. CDR3 in amino acids: CASSLGHNSGNTIYF. The CDR3 DNA follows: TGTGCCAGCAGCTTGGGACACAACTCTGGAAACACCATATATTTT.

This chain uses TRBV7-6 with TRBJ1-2; D gene uncertain. The CDR3 runs 11 residues. Germline V lookup: CDR1 SGHVS, CDR2 FNYEAQ. Trimming removed 5 bases from V and 4 bases from J, with 5 bases in between. The CDR3: CASSLPYGYTF. In nucleotides, the CDR3 is TGTGCCAGCAGCCTACCCTATGGCTACACCTTC.

The chain recombines TRBV30 with TRBJ2-2; no clear D. This CDR3 has 17 residues. V was clipped by 0 bases and J by 0 bases, with 14 bases between them. Germline V gene data show CDR1 as GTSNPN and CDR2 as SVGIG (reference sequence). DNA for the CDR3: TGTGCCTGGAGTGTTGGGCTTAATCCTGCGAACACCGGGGAGCTGTTTTTT. Translating it yields CAWSVGLNPANTGELFF.

Judged by abundance, this clone is medium-sized. The chain has TRBV7-9 and TRBJ1-4, with a tentative D call TRBD1 (6 bases). The CDR3 extends over 15 amino acids. Trimming stripped 6 bases from V and 6 bases from J, with 17 bases between. The germline gives CDR1 SEHNR, CDR2 FQNEAQ (reference sequence). The CDR3 sequence: CASRLDGGRDEKLFF. For the CDR3, the DNA is TGTGCCAGCAGACTAGACGGGGGGCGGGATGAAAAACTGTTTTTT.